This T cell receptor (beta chain) was identified in a study of response to subunit inactivated influenza vaccine (dated by TCRdb to the late 2010s). For context, the study as a whole: The study used deep quantitative T cell receptor repertoire profiling to track responses to a trivalent subunit inactivated influenza vaccine.

The full study reports these points: The authors proposed that each seasonal influenza vaccination may bring in only a limited number of new T cells.

Worth noting for this clonotype: Its antigen specificity is not known. Base qualities were left out, and no much larger clone turns up one base away.

The library was obtained by RT-PCR. The sequencer was an Illumina HiSeq 2500. TCRdb reanalyzed the raw reads on its own, using fastp at Q25 for trimming and MiXCR for clone calling, and kept in-frame beta chains. Here each entry gathers all rows of one CDR3 protein and keeps the most common genes and DNA. For this sample the table gives about half a million distinct CDR3 sequences, of which approximately 7.6% were detected only once. The ten largest clones take up 13% of the sample. Deletion took 5 bases off V and 5 bases off J, with a span of 19 bases between the germline ends. The germline V gene sets CDR1 to MNHEY and CDR2 to SVGEGT. The CDR3 has 15 amino acids, counting the end cysteine and phenylalanine. The only DNA kept is the CDR3, 45 bases in frame from the first base.

The source material was PBMCs from blood, sampled approximately 25 months after vaccination. This receptor was identified in a man aged 50 to 69 who received an inactivated influenza vaccine. Donor details come from another sample of the same person, matched by shared clones. The chain employs TRBV6-2 or TRBV6-3 and TRBJ2-7; the D gene remains uncertain. CDR3 reads: CASSKRLASVNEQYF. The DNA sequence follows: TGTGCCAGCAGTAAACGACTTGCCTCTGTAAACGAGCAGTACTTC.